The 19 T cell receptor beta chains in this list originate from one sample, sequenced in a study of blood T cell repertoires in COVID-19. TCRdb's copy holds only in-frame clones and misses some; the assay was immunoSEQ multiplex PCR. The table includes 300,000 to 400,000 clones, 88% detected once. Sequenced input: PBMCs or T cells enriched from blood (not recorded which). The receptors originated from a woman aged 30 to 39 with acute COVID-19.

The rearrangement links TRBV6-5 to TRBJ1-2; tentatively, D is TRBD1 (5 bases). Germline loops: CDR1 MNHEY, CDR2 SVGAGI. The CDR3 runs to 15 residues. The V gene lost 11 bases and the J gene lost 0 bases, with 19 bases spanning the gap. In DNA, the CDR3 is TGTGCCGCCACATCGGGGGTATGGGCTAACTATGGCTACACCTTC. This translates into CAATSGVWANYGYTF.

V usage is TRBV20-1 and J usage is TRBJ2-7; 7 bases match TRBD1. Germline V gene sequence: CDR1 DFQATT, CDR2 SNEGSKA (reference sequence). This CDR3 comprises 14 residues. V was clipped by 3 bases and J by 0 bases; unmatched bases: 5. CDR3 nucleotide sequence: TGCAGTGCTAGTTACAGGGGAAGCTCCTACGAGCAGTACTTC. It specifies CSASYRGSSYEQYF.

In DNA, the CDR3 is TGCGCCAGCAGCTTTACTAGCGGGGGATCGGGGGAGCTGTTTTTT. This codes for CASSFTSGGSGELFF. The chain recombines TRBV5-1 with TRBJ2-2, with 11 bases matching TRBD2. Germline loops: CDR1 SGHRS, CDR2 YFSETQ. With V trimmed by 2 bases and J by 8 bases, 5 bases remained unmatched. This CDR3 contains 15 residues.

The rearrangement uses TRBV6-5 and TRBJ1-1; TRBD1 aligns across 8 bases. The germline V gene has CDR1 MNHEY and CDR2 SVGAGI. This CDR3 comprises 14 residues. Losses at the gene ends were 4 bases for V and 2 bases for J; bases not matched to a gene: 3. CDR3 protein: CASSSGQVNTEAFF. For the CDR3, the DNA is TGTGCCAGCAGTTCGGGACAGGTTAACACTGAAGCTTTCTTT.

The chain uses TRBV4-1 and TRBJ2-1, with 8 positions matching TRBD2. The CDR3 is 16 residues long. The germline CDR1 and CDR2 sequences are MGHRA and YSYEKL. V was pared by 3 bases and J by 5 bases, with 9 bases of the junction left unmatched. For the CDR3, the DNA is TGCGCCAGCAGCCAGGGGGAGCGGGGGTCACACAATGAGCAGTTCTTC. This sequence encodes CASSQGERGSHNEQFF.

For the CDR3, the DNA is TGTGCCAGCAGTTTAGGTTGGTCCGGAGCTTTCTTT. This sequence encodes CASSLGWSGAFF. J is TRBJ1-1 and V is TRBV12-3 or TRBV12-4; D uncertain. CDR3 length equals 12 residues. V lost 1 base and J 10 bases, leaving 10 bases between the germline ends.

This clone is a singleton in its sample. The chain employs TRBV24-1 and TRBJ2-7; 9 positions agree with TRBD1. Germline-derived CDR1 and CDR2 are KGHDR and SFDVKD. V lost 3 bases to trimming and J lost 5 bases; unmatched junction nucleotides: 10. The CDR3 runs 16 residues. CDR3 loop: CATSDRGQGVGNEQYF. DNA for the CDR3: TGTGCCACCAGTGATCGGGGACAGGGAGTTGGAAACGAGCAGTACTTC.

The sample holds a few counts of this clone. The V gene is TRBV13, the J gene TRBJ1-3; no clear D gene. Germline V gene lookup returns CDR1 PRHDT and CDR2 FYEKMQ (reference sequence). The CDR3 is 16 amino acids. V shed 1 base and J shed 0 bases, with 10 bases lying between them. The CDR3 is CASSLARGVSGNTIYF. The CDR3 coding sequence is TGTGCCAGCAGCTTAGCGCGCGGGGTCTCTGGAAACACCATATATTTT.

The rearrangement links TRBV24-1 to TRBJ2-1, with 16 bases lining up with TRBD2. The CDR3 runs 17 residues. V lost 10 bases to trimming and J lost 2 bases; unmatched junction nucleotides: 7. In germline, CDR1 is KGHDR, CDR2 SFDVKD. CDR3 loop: CATAGTSGGATYNEQFF. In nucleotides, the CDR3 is TGTGCCACTGCCGGGACTAGCGGGGGGGCCACCTACAATGAGCAGTTCTTC.

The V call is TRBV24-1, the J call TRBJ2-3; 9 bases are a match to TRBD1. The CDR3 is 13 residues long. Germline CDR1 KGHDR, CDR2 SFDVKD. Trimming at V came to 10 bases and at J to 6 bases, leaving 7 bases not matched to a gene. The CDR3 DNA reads TGTGCCACAGGGGACAGGGAATCGGATACGCAGTATTTT. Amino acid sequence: CATGDRESDTQYF.

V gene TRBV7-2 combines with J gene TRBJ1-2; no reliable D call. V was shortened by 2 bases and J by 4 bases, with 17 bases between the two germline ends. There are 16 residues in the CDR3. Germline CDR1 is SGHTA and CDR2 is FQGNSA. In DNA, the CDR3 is TGTGCCAGCAGCTTATTTAATGATCGGGGAAGCTATGGCTACACCTTC. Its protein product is CASSLFNDRGSYGYTF.

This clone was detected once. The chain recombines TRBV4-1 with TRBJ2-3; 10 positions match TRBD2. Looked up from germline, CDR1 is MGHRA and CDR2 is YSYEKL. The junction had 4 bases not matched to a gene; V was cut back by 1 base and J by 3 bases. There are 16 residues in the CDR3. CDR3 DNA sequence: TGCGCCAGCAGCCAAGGAGCGGGGGGGCCGACAGATACGCAGTATTTT. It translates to CASSQGAGGPTDTQYF.

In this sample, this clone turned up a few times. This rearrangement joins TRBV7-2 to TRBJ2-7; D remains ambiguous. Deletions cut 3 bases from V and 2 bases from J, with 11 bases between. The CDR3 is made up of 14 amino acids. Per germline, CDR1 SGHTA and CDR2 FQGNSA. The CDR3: CASSFPADTYEQYF. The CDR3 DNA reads TGTGCCAGCAGCTTCCCGGCGGATACCTACGAGCAGTACTTC.

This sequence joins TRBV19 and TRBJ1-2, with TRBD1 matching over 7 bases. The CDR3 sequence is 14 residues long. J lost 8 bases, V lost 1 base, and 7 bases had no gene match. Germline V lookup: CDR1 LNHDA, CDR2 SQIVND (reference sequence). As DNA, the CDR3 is TGTGCCAGTAGTATAGGCGACAGGGTCCGCGGCTACACCTTC. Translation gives CASSIGDRVRGYTF.

DNA for the CDR3: TGTGCCAGCAGCCCCCCGGACAGAAACTCTGGAAACACCATATATTTT. It translates to CASSPPDRNSGNTIYF. This chain links TRBV9 with TRBJ1-3, with a weak D call TRBD1 (6 bases). Trimming cost V 4 bases and J 0 bases, with 14 bases left between them. Germline V CDR1 and CDR2: SGDLS, YYNGEE. The CDR3 contains 16 residues.

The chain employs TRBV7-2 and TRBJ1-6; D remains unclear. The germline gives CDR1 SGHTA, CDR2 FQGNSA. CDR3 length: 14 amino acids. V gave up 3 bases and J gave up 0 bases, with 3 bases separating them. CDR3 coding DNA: TGTGCCAGCAGCTTCAGCTCCTATAATTCACCCCTCCACTTT. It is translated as CASSFSSYNSPLHF.

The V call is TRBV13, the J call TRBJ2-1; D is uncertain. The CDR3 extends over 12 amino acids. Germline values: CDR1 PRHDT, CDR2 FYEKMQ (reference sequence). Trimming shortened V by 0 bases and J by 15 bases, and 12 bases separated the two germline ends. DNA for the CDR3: TGTGCCAGCAGCTTAGGCCTCTCGCCTAGGTTCTTC. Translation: CASSLGLSPRFF.

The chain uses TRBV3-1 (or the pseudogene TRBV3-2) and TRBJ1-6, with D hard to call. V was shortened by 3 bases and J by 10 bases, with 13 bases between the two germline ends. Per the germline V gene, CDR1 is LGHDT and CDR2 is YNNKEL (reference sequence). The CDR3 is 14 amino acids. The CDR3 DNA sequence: TGTGCCAGCAGCCAGAGGAGGTGGGGATCACCCCTCCACTTT. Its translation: CASSQRRWGSPLHF.

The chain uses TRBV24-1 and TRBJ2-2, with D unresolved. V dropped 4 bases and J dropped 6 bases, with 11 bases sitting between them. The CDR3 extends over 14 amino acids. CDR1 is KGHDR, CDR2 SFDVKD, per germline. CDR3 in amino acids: CATSEYSRPGELFF. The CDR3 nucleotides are TGTGCCACCAGTGAGTACAGTCGACCCGGGGAGCTGTTTTTT.